This TCR beta chain came from a study of T cells in Graves' hyperthyroidism and ophthalmopathy. TCR beta CDR3 regions were amplified from RNA transcripts. The primer set for the first-round RT-PCR of the TCR CDR3 was HTBI. TCRdb passed the multiplex PCR reads through MiXCR, listing each CDR3 protein once. The sample lists some 760,000 distinct CDR3 sequences, about 14% occurring once. This clonotype was detected only once. Its antigen remains unknown. At one end, the junction sequence differs from germline, possibly due to a read error. Points from the study as a whole: Most thyroid clonotypes that were expanded above 0.001 also turned up in blood. A model using 13 V-J features told ophthalmopathy apart from stable hyperthyroidism.

The sequenced sample consisted of blood. The receptor was derived from a woman aged 18-30 years with Graves' hyperthyroidism.

CDR3 nucleotide sequence: TGTGCCAGCAGCCAACCTAGCGGGGGTTTCAATGAGGAGTTCTTC. This sequence encodes CASSQPSGGFNEEFF. The rearrangement joins TRBV7-2 to TRBJ2-1; the match to TRBD2 covers 10 bases. CDR1 SGHTA and CDR2 FQGNSA come from the germline V gene. This CDR3 is 15 amino acids long.